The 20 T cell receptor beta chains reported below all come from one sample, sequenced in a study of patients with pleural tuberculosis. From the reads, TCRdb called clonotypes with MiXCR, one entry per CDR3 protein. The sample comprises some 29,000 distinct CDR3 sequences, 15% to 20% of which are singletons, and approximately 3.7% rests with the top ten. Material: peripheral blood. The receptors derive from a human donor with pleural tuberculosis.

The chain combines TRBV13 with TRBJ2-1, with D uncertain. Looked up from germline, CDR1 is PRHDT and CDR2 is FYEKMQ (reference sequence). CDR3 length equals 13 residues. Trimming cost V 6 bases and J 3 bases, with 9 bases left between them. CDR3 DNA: TGTGCCAGCAGAGAGACATACTACAATGAGCAGTTCTTC. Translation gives CASRETYYNEQFF.

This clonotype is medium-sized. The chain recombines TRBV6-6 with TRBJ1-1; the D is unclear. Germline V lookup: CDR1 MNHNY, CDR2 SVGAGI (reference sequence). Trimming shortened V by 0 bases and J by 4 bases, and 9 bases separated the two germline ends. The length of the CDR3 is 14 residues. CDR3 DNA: TGTGCCAGCAGTTACTCGTCGCGGTCCACTGAAGCTTTCTTT. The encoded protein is CASSYSSRSTEAFF.

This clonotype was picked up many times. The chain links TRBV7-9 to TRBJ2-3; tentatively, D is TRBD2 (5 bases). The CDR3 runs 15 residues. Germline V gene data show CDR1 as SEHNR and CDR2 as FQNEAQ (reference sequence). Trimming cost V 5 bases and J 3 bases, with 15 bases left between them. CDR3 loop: CASSTARDPTDTQYF. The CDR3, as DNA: TGTGCCAGCAGCACCGCCCGGGATCCGACAGATACGCAGTATTTT.

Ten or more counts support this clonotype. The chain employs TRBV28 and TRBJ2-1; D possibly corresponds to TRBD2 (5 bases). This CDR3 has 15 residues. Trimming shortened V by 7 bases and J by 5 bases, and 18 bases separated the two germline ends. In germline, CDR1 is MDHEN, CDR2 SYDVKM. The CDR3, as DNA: TGTGCCAGCAAGAGTAGCCGGGCCGGGGACAATGAGCAGTTCTTC. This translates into CASKSSRAGDNEQFF.

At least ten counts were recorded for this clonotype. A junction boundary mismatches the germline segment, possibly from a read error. The CDR3 sequence: CASSFGGGGLSNQPQHF. The CDR3 nucleotides read TGTGCCAGCAGCTTTGGAGGGGGCGGCTTAAGCAATCAACCCCAGCATTTT. V and J are TRBV5-4 and TRBJ1-5, with 7 bases matching TRBD1. The V gene's germline CDR1 is SGHNT and CDR2 YYREEE (reference sequence). The CDR3 is made up of 17 amino acids. The complete variable domain, with remaining parts taken from reference TRBV5-4 and TRBJ1-5, reads ETGVTQSPTHLIKTRGQQVTLRCSSQSGHNTVSWYQQALGQGPQFIFQYYREEENGRGNFPPRFSGLQFPNYSSELNVNALELDDSALYLCASSFGGGGLSNQPQHFGDGTRLSIL.

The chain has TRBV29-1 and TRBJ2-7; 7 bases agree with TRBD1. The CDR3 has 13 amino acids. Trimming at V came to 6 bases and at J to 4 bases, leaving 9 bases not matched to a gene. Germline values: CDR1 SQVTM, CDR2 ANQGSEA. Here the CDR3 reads CSVTSGQAYEQYF. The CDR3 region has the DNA TGCAGCGTAACTTCCGGACAGGCGTACGAGCAGTACTTC.

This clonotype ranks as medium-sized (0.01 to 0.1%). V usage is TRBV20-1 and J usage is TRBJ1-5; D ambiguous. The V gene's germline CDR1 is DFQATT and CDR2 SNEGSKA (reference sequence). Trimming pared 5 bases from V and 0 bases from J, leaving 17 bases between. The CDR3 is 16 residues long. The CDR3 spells CSAALGNTNSNQPQHF. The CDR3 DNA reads TGCAGTGCTGCCTTGGGGAACACGAATAGCAATCAGCCCCAGCATTTT.

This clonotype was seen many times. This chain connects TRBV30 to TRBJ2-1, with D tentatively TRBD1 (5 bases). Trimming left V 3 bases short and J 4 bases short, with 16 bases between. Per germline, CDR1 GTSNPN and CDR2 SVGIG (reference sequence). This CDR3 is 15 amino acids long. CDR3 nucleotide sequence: TGTGCCTGGAGCCAGAGACAGTCATCTTACAATGAGCAGTTCTTC. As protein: CAWSQRQSSYNEQFF.

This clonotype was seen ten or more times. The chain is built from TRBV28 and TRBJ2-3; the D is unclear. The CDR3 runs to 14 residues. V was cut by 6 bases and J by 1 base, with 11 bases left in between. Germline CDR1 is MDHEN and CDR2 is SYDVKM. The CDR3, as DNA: TGTGCCAGCAGCCCCTATAGTGGCACAGATACGCAGTATTTT. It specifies CASSPYSGTDTQYF.

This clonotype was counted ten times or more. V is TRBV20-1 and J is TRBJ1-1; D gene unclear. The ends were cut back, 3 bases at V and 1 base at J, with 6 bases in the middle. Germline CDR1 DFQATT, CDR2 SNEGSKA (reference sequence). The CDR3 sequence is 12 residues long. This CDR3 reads CSARRGNTEAFF. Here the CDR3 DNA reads TGCAGTGCTAGGCGCGGGAACACTGAAGCTTTCTTT.

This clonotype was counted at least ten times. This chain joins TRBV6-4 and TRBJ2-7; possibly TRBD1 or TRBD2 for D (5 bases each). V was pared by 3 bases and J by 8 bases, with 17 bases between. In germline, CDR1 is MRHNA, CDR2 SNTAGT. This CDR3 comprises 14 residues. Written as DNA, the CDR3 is TGTGCCAGCAGTGATGTCCCGGGACCCTCAAAGCAGTACTTC. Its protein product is CASSDVPGPSKQYF.

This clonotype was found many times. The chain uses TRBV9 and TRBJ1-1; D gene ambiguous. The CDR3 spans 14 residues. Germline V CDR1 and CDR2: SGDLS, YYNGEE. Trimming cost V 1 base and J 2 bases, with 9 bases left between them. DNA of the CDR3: TGTGCCAGCAGCGTAAAGACTGGAAACACTGAAGCTTTCTTT. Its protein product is CASSVKTGNTEAFF.

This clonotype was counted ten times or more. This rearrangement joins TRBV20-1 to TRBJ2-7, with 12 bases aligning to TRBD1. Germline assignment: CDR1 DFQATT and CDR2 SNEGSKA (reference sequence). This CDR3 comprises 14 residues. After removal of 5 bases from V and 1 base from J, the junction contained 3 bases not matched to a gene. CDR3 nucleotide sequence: TGCAGTGCTTGGGACAGGGGGCAATCCTACGAGCAGTACTTC. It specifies CSAWDRGQSYEQYF.

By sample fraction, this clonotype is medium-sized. The CDR3 DNA reads TGTGCCAGCAGTTTCAAGACCGGCTTCTATGGCTACACCTTC. It is translated as CASSFKTGFYGYTF. The chain uses TRBV27 and TRBJ1-2; no definite D call. The V end was cut by 3 bases, the J end by 4 bases, with 12 bases between. Germline V CDR1 and CDR2: MNHEY, SMNVEV (reference sequence). CDR3 length equals 14 residues.

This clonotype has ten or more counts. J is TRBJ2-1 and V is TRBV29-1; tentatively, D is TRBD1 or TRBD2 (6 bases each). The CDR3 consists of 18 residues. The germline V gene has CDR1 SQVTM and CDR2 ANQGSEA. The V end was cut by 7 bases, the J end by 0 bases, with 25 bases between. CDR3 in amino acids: CSAAGTPESSVSYNEQFF. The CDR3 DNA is TGCAGCGCAGCCGGGACACCCGAGTCTAGCGTCTCCTACAATGAGCAGTTCTTC.

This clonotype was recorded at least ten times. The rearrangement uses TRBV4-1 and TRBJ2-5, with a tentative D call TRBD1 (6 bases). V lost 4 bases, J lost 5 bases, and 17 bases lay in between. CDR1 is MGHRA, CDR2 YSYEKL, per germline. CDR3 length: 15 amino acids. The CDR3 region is CASSPVHRVSETQYF. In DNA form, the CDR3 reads TGCGCCAGCAGCCCAGTACACAGGGTATCGGAGACCCAGTACTTC.

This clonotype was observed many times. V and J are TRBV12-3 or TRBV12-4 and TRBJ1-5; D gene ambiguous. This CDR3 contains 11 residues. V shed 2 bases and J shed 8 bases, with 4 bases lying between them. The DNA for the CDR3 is TGTGCCAGCAGTTTATCTGAGCCCCAGCATTTT. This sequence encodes CASSLSEPQHF.

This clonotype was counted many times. CDR3 sequence (DNA): TGCGCCAGCAGCCAGCGGGGACTAGCGGCAGCGGATACGCAGTATTTT. It translates to CASSQRGLAAADTQYF. J is TRBJ2-3 and V is TRBV4-1, with 11 nucleotides matching TRBD2. The V segment lost 3 bases and the J segment 6 bases; nucleotides outside the gene matches: 8. Germline V lookup: CDR1 MGHRA, CDR2 YSYEKL. The CDR3 extends over 16 amino acids.

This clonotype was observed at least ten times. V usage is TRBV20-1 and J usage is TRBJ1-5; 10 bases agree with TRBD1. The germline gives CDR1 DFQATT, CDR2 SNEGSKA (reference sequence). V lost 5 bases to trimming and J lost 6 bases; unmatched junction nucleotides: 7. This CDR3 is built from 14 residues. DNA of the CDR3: TGCAGTGCTGTCCAGGACAGGGGGGGTCAGCCCCAGCATTTT. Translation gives CSAVQDRGGQPQHF.

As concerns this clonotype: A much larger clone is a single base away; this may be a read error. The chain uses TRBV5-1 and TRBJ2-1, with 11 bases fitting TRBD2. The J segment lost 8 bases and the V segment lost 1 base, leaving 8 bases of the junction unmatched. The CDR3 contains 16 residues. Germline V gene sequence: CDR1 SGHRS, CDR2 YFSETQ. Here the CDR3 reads CASSLSRLAGGDEQFF. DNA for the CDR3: TGCGCCAGCAGCTTGAGCCGCTTAGCGGGGGGGGATGAGCAGTTCTTC.